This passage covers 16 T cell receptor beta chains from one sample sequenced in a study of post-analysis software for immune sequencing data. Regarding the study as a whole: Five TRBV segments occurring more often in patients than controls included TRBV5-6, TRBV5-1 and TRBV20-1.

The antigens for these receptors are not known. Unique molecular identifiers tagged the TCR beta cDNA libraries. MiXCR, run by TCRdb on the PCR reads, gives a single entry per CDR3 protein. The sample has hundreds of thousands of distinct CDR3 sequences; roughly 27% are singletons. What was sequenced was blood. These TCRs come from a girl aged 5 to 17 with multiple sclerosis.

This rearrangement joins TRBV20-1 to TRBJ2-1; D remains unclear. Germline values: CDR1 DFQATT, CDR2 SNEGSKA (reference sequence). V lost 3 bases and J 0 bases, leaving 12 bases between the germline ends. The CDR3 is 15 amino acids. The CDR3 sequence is CSASGNSHSYNEQFF. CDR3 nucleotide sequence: TGCAGTGCTAGTGGGAACAGCCACTCCTACAATGAGCAGTTCTTC.

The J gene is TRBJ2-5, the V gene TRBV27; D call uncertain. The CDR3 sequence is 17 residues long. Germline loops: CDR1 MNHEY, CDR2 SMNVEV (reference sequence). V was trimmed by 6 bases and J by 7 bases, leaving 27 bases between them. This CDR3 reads CASSPSLPLEQLGTQYF. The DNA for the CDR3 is TGTGCCAGCAGCCCATCCCTTCCTTTGGAGCAGTTGGGGACCCAGTACTTC.

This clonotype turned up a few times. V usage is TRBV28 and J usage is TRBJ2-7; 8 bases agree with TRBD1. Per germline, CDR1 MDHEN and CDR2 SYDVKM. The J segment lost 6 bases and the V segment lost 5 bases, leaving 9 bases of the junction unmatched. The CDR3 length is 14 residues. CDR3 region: CASSPRTGIGEQYF. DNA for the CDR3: TGTGCCAGCAGTCCACGGACAGGGATCGGCGAGCAGTACTTC. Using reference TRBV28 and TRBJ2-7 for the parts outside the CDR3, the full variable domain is DVKVTQSSRYLVKRTGEKVFLECVQDMDHENMFWYRQDPGLGLRLIYFSYDVKMKEKGDIPEGYSVSREKKERFSLILESASTNQTSMYLCASSPRTGIGEQYFGPGTRLTVT.

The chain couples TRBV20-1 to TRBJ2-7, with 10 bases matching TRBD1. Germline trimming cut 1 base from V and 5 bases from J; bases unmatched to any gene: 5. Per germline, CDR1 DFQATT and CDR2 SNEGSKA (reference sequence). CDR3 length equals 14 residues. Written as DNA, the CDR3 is TGCAGTGCTAGAGCCCGGACAGGGGGGAACGAGCAGTACTTC. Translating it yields CSARARTGGNEQYF.

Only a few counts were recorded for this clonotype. This chain's CDR3 is CSVVIRQGTDTQYF. The CDR3 nucleotides are TGCAGCGTTGTAATTAGGCAGGGCACAGATACGCAGTATTTT. V is TRBV29-1 and J is TRBJ2-3; D remains unclear. Germline CDR1 is SQVTM and CDR2 is ANQGSEA. Trimming stripped 4 bases from V and 1 base from J, with 12 bases between. The CDR3 consists of 14 residues.

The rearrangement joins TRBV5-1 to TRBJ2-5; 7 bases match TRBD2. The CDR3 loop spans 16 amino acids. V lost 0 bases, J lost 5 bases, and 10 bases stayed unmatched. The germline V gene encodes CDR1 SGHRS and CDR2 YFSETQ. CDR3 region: CASSLAAPRGGETQYF. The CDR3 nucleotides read TGCGCCAGCAGCTTGGCGGCCCCGAGGGGAGGGGAGACCCAGTACTTC.

DNA of the CDR3: TGCGCCAGCAGCTTCTTAGATGACAGGGCCGATGAGCAGTTCTTC. It codes for CASSFLDDRADEQFF. V gene TRBV5-1 combines with J gene TRBJ2-1; 7 bases match TRBD1. From germline, CDR1 is SGHRS and CDR2 YFSETQ. Trimming cost V 2 bases and J 8 bases; bases outside gene matches: 10. The length of the CDR3 is 15 residues.

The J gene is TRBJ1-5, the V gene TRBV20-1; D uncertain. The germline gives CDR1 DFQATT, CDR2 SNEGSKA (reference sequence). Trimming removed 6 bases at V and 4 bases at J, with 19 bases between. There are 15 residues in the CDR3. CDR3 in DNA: TGCAGTGCCCGGGCCGGGAAGTCAAGGAATCAGCCCCAGCATTTT. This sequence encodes CSARAGKSRNQPQHF.

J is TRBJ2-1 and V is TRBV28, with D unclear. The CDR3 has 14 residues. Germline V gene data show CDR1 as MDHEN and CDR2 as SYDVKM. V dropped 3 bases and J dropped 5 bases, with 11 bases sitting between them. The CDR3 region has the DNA TGTGCCAGCAGTTTGACGGAATGGGACAATGAGCAGTTCTTC. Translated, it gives CASSLTEWDNEQFF.

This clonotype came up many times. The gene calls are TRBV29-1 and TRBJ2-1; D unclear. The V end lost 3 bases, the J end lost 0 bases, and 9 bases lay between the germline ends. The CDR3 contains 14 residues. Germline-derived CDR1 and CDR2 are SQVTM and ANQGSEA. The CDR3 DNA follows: TGCAGCGTTGACCTGGATAGCTCCTACAATGAGCAGTTCTTC. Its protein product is CSVDLDSSYNEQFF.

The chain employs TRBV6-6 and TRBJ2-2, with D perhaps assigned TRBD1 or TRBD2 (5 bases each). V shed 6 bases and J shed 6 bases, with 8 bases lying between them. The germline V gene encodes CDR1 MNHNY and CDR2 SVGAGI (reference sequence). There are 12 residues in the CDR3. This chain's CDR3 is CASRGVPGELFF. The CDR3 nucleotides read TGTGCCAGCAGGGGGGTGCCCGGGGAGCTGTTTTTT.

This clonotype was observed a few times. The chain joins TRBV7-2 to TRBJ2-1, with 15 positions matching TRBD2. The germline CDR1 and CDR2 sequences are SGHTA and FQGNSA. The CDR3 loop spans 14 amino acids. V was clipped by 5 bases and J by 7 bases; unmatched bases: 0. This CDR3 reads CASSGTSGRNEQFF. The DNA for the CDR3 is TGTGCCAGCAGCGGGACTAGCGGGAGGAATGAGCAGTTCTTC.

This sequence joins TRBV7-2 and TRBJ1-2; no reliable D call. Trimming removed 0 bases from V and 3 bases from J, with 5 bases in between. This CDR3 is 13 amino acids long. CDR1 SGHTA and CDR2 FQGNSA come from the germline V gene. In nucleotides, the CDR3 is TGTGCCAGCAGCTTAGCTTCGCACTATGGCTACACCTTC. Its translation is CASSLASHYGYTF. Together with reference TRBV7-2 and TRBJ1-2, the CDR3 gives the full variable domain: GAGVSQSPSNKVTEKGKDVELRCDPISGHTALYWYRQSLGQGLEFLIYFQGNSAPDKSGLPSDRFSAERTGGSVSTLTIQRTQQEDSAVYLCASSLASHYGYTFGSGTRLTVV.

In nucleotides, the CDR3 is TGTGCCATCAGTGAGTCTCCAGGGGGAACTGAAGCTTTCTTT. Translated: CAISESPGGTEAFF. This sequence joins TRBV10-3 and TRBJ1-1; 7 nucleotides line up with TRBD1. Germline CDR1 reads ENHRY; CDR2 reads SYGVKD. With V trimmed by 0 bases and J by 5 bases, 3 bases remained unmatched. The length of the CDR3 is 14 residues.

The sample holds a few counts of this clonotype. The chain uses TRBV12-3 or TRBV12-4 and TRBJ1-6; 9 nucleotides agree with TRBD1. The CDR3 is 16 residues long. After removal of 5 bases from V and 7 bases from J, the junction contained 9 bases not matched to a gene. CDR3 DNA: TGTGCCAGCAGTCCCGGGACAGGGCCTTCGAATTCACCCCTCCACTTT. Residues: CASSPGTGPSNSPLHF.

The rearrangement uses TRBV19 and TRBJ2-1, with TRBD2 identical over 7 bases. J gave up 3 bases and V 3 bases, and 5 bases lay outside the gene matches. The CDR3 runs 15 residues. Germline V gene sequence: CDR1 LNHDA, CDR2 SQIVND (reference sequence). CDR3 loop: CASSISASGYNEQFF. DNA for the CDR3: TGTGCCAGTAGTATTTCCGCTAGCGGCTACAATGAGCAGTTCTTC.